The 6 T cell receptor beta chains given below trace back to one sample, sequenced in a study of cytomegalovirus exposure and HLA in healthy donors. PCR primers comprised 60 Vbeta and 13 Jbeta primers. Repertoires were generated with immunoSEQ multiplex PCR, while TCRdb's copy carries only in-frame clones and drops some. The sample has under 95,000 clones, about 76% seen once; the top ten hold 14% to 15%. The sample comprised PBMCs. Receptors originate from a woman in her thirties or forties in good health and CMV-seropositive.

This chain connects TRBV6-7 to TRBJ2-5; possibly TRBD2 for D (5 bases). TRBV6-7 is labeled an ORF, and its function is uncertain. The V gene lost 6 bases and the J gene lost 3 bases, with 23 bases spanning the gap. The CDR3 is made up of 17 amino acids. As DNA, the CDR3 is TGTGCCAGCAGACAAGGGTGGGTAGAGGGCTCAGAAGAGACCCAGTACTTC. Translation gives CASRQGWVEGSEETQYF.

This clone appeared once. V is TRBV15 and J is TRBJ2-7; D not certain. Germline lookup yields CDR1 LNHNV and CDR2 YYDKDF (reference sequence). V dropped 2 bases and J dropped 4 bases, with 12 bases sitting between them. This CDR3 has 14 amino acids. CDR3 in DNA: TGTGCCACCAGCAGACACCAAAACTCTTACGAGCAGTACTTC. Translation gives CATSRHQNSYEQYF. Variable domain in full (rest from reference TRBV15 and TRBJ2-7): DAMVIQNPRYQVTQFGKPVTLSCSQTLNHNVMYWYQQKSSQAPKLLFHYYDKDFNNEADTPDNFQSRRPNTSFCFLDIRSPGLGDTAMYLCATSRHQNSYEQYFGPGTRLTVT.

This chain links TRBV15 with TRBJ1-1, with D perhaps TRBD1 (5 bases). This CDR3 has 13 residues. CDR1 is LNHNV, CDR2 YYDKDF, per germline (reference sequence). V was clipped by 11 bases and J by 0 bases, with 13 bases between them. Written as DNA, the CDR3 is TGTGCCTCAAGGGCAGGGATGAACACTGAAGCTTTCTTT. Residues: CASRAGMNTEAFF. The full variable domain, its missing parts supplied by reference TRBV15 and TRBJ1-1, is DAMVIQNPRYQVTQFGKPVTLSCSQTLNHNVMYWYQQKSSQAPKLLFHYYDKDFNNEADTPDNFQSRRPNTSFCFLDIRSPGLGDTAMYLCASRAGMNTEAFFGQGTRLTVV.

V usage is TRBV19 and J usage is TRBJ2-7; D uncertain. The CDR3 runs to 13 residues. Deletions cut 9 bases from V and 5 bases from J, with 17 bases between. CDR1 and CDR2 (germline): LNHDA, SQIVND (reference sequence). The CDR3 sequence: CASRPSYLDEQYF. The CDR3 coding sequence is TGTGCCAGCCGGCCTAGTTATCTCGACGAGCAGTACTTC.

The chain combines TRBV9 with TRBJ2-1, with 7 bases identical to TRBD1. Trimming took 3 bases from V and 8 from J; bases not matched to a gene: 11. The germline CDR1 and CDR2 sequences are SGDLS and YYNGEE. The CDR3 is 15 residues long. CDR3 sequence (DNA): TGTGCCAGCAGCGGGGGGATAGGGGGCCACGATGAGCAGTTCTTC. Translation gives CASSGGIGGHDEQFF. Based on the CDR3 plus reference TRBV9 and TRBJ2-1, the full variable domain is DSGVTQTPKHLITATGQRVTLRCSPRSGDLSVYWYQQSLDQGLQFLIQYYNGEERAKGNILERFSAQQFPDLHSELNLSSLELGDSALYFCASSGGIGGHDEQFFGPGTRLTVL.

V is TRBV12-5 and J is TRBJ2-7; the D gene is possibly TRBD1 (6 bases). Per the germline V gene, CDR1 is LGHNT and CDR2 is FRNRAP. The CDR3 is made up of 14 amino acids. Trimming removed 7 bases at V and 7 bases at J, with 20 bases between. CDR3 region: CASDRVVPGGEQYF. The CDR3 bases are TGTGCTAGTGACAGGGTAGTACCTGGGGGTGAGCAGTACTTC. The variable domain in full, completed from reference TRBV12-5 and TRBJ2-7, reads DARVTQTPRHKVTEMGQEVTMRCQPILGHNTVFWYRQTMMQGLELLAYFRNRAPLDDSGMPKDRFSAEMPDATLATLKIQPSEPRDSAVYFCASDRVVPGGEQYFGPGTRLTVT.